The 21 T cell receptor beta chains listed next were all sequenced from one sample in a study of human T cells and chemical hapten exposure. As to time point: patch test 1, 2 weeks after DPC sensitization. Treatment reported: therapeutic diphenylcyclopropenone sensitization with weekly scalp DPC. TCRdb reanalysed the RACE reads using MiXCR and keeps one entry per CDR3 protein. The repertoire holds around 71,000 distinct CDR3 sequences, with approximately 9.4% as singletons. Sequenced material: whole blood, taken in connection with sensitization to the hapten diphenylcyclopropenone (DPC). The source of these receptors is a woman aged 40 to 50 with alopecia areata. Some clones in this sample may be carry-over from other donors' samples.

Remarks on this clonotype: One base away lies a much larger clone, so this may be a sequencing read error. The CDR3 region is CSAITANYSYTF. DNA of the CDR3: TGCAGTGCTATCACCGCTAACTATAGCTACACCTTC. V and J are TRBV20-1 and TRBJ1-2; D uncertain. This CDR3 comprises 12 residues. CDR1 DFQATT and CDR2 SNEGSKA come from the germline V gene (reference sequence).

This clonotype came up a few times. The chain has TRBV7-6 and TRBJ2-7; D not resolved. This CDR3 comprises 12 residues. The V end was cut by 0 bases, the J end by 5 bases, with 5 bases between. Germline V gene lookup returns CDR1 SGHVS and CDR2 FNYEAQ. CDR3 residues: CASSLAKDEQYF. CDR3 DNA: TGTGCCAGCAGCTTAGCGAAGGACGAGCAGTACTTC.

This clonotype came up many times. V and J are TRBV4-3 and TRBJ2-3; TRBD1 or TRBD2 may be the D gene (5 bases each). Trimming shortened V by 4 bases and J by 2 bases, and 13 bases separated the two germline ends. The CDR3 is 15 residues long. Germline CDR1 reads LGHNA; CDR2 reads YSLEER. DNA for the CDR3: TGCGCCAGCAGCCCACTAGAGGGGCTCACAGATACGCAGTATTTT. Translation gives CASSPLEGLTDTQYF.

This clonotype was seen ten or more times. The gene calls are TRBV3-2 and TRBJ1-6. TRBV3-2 is a pseudogene segment. The CDR3 runs to 15 residues. The CDR3 loop reads CASSAREVGASPLHF. In DNA form, the CDR3 reads TGTGCCAGCAGCGCTCGAGAAGTCGGTGCTTCACCCCTCCACTTT.

This clonotype has only a few counts. The V call is TRBV24-1, the J call TRBJ2-1; 8 positions match TRBD2. Germline CDR1 is KGHDR and CDR2 is SFDVKD. The length of the CDR3 is 18 residues. The J segment lost 8 bases and the V segment lost 5 bases, leaving 19 bases of the junction unmatched. As DNA, the CDR3 is TGTGCCACCAGTGCCCCTGGTGTCTTTACGGGGGGGCCAGATGAGCAGTTCTTC. This encodes CATSAPGVFTGGPDEQFF.

In its sample, this clonotype was seen many times. The chain employs TRBV7-2 and TRBJ1-3; D is possibly TRBD1 (5 bases). Germline assignment: CDR1 SGHTA and CDR2 FQGNSA. This CDR3 has 15 residues. Trimming removed 5 bases at V and 0 bases at J, with 11 bases between. CDR3 in amino acids: CASSQTVGSGNTIYF. CDR3 DNA sequence: TGTGCCAGCAGCCAGACAGTAGGCTCTGGAAACACCATATATTTT.

This clonotype was seen only a few times. Sequence at one end of the junction differs from germline and may be a read error. The chain combines TRBV5-5 with TRBJ2-2, with TRBD2 as a possible D gene (6 bases). Germline V gene sequence: CDR1 SGHKS, CDR2 YYEKEE (reference sequence). The CDR3 is 16 residues long. The CDR3 bases are TGTGTCAGCAGCTTGGAGGGTAGGCGTAACACCGGGGAGCTGTTTTTT. This codes for CVSSLEGRRNTGELFF.

This clonotype was counted at least ten times. The chain couples TRBV6-1 to TRBJ2-4, with 8 nucleotides matching TRBD2. CDR1 is MNHNS and CDR2 is SASEGT in the germline V gene. The CDR3 contains 20 residues. V lost 4 bases, J lost 0 bases, and 17 bases stayed unmatched. The CDR3: CASSAPGLADTLGAKNIQYF. The CDR3 bases are TGTGCCAGCAGTGCCCCCGGACTAGCCGATACCCTAGGAGCCAAAAACATTCAGTACTTC.

There are a few counts of this clonotype. The gene calls are TRBV25-1 and TRBJ1-3; maybe TRBD1 (5 bases). The CDR3 is 12 amino acids. Germline V lookup: CDR1 MGHDK, CDR2 SYGVNS. V was shortened by 6 bases and J by 6 bases, with 9 bases between the two germline ends. The CDR3 reads CASSLQENTIYF. The CDR3 region has the DNA TGTGCCAGCAGCTTACAGGAAAACACCATATATTTT.

Ten or more counts support this clonotype. CDR3 region: CASSGTSGGIHQGQFF. The CDR3 nucleotides are TGTGCCAGCAGCGGTACTAGCGGGGGCATCCACCAAGGGCAGTTCTTC. V usage is TRBV11-2 and J usage is TRBJ2-1; 11 nucleotides match TRBD2. CDR1 is SGHAT and CDR2 is FQNNGV in the germline V gene. Trimming removed 5 bases from V and 12 bases from J; junction bases left unmatched: 15. The CDR3 runs to 16 residues.

In this sample, this clonotype turned up many times. V is TRBV7-3 and J is TRBJ2-3; 7 bases fit TRBD1. Germline loops: CDR1 SGHTA, CDR2 FQGTGA. This CDR3 is built from 14 residues. Losses at the gene ends were 5 bases for V and 2 bases for J; bases not matched to a gene: 4. The CDR3 spells CASSVGQTTDTQYF. In DNA, the CDR3 is TGTGCCAGCAGCGTGGGACAGACCACAGATACGCAGTATTTT.

The V and J genes are TRBV9 and TRBJ1-2; D remains ambiguous. Germline values: CDR1 SGDLS, CDR2 YYNGEE. V gave up 0 bases and J gave up 7 bases, with 19 bases separating them. This CDR3 has 16 amino acids. The CDR3 nucleotides are TGTGCCAGCAGCGTAGAGGCGGCATGGTCCGGATTTGGCTACACCTTC. Translated: CASSVEAAWSGFGYTF.

This clonotype was seen ten or more times. This chain joins TRBV7-2 and TRBJ2-1; 9 positions agree with TRBD1. From germline, CDR1 is SGHTA and CDR2 FQGNSA. The V segment lost 5 bases and the J segment 9 bases; nucleotides outside the gene matches: 8. The CDR3 contains 14 residues. CDR3 DNA sequence: TGTGCCAGCAGCCCACGACAGGGGGTAGGTGAGCAGTTCTTC. This translates into CASSPRQGVGEQFF. Variable domain in full (rest from reference TRBV7-2 and TRBJ2-1): GAGVSQSPSNKVTEKGKDVELRCDPISGHTALYWYRQSLGQGLEFLIYFQGNSAPDKSGLPSDRFSAERTGGSVSTLTIQRTQQEDSAVYLCASSPRQGVGEQFFGPGTRLTVL.

This clonotype was detected ten times or more. The rearrangement joins TRBV19 to TRBJ2-1; D uncertain. Trimming shortened V by 1 base and J by 4 bases, and 2 bases separated the two germline ends. CDR1 is LNHDA and CDR2 is SQIVND in the germline V gene (reference sequence). CDR3 length: 12 amino acids. The DNA of the CDR3 is TGTGCCAGTAGTATAGGGTACAATGAGCAGTTCTTC. Its translation: CASSIGYNEQFF.

This clonotype has just a few counts. This chain connects TRBV7-9 to TRBJ2-2; no clear D. Germline assignment: CDR1 SEHNR and CDR2 FQNEAQ (reference sequence). The V end lost 5 bases, the J end lost 3 bases, and 10 bases lay between the germline ends. CDR3 size: 14 residues. The CDR3 loop is CASSLGPHTGELFF. The CDR3 nucleotides are TGTGCCAGCAGCCTGGGCCCACACACCGGGGAGCTGTTTTTT.

This clonotype was seen repeatedly, ten times or more. The chain is built from TRBV29-1 and TRBJ2-7; 11 bases fit TRBD1. Per germline, CDR1 SQVTM and CDR2 ANQGSEA. V shed 3 bases and J 2 bases; nucleotides not matched to a gene: 0. This CDR3 is 13 amino acids long. CDR3 nucleotide sequence: TGCAGCGTTGAGGGACAGGGGGCCTACGAGCAGTACTTC. Its protein is CSVEGQGAYEQYF.

This clonotype was observed a few times. The V and J genes are TRBV3-1 and TRBJ2-3; 10 nucleotides line up with TRBD2. J lost 3 bases, V lost 0 bases, and 3 bases had no gene match. CDR3 length: 16 amino acids. Looked up from germline, CDR1 is LGHDT and CDR2 is YNNKEL (reference sequence). DNA of the CDR3: TGTGCCAGCAGCCAAGATTTAGCGGGGGGAACAGATACGCAGTATTTT. Protein: CASSQDLAGGTDTQYF.

This chain connects TRBV7-3 to TRBJ1-2; possibly TRBD1 for D (6 bases). Trimming cost V 5 bases and J 8 bases, with 24 bases left between them. Germline values: CDR1 SGHTA, CDR2 FQGTGA. This CDR3 is 16 amino acids long. The CDR3 sequence is CASSPSSTGDYGGYTF. The CDR3 DNA reads TGTGCCAGCAGCCCCTCTTCGACAGGCGATTATGGAGGCTACACCTTC.

The table lists this clonotype with a few counts. The chain recombines TRBV6-1 with TRBJ2-7; 10 bases agree with TRBD2. The CDR3 loop spans 13 amino acids. Germline assignment: CDR1 MNHNS and CDR2 SASEGT. Trimming cost V 5 bases and J 2 bases; bases outside gene matches: 0. The CDR3 region is CASSLAGAYEQYF. The CDR3 DNA reads TGTGCCAGCAGTCTAGCGGGAGCCTACGAGCAGTACTTC.

This clonotype was recorded only once. A read error may be the cause here, since a much bigger clone is one base away. This sequence joins TRBV5-4 and TRBJ1-4, with TRBD1 as a possible D gene (5 bases). The length of the CDR3 is 17 residues. In germline, CDR1 is SGHNT, CDR2 YYREEE (reference sequence). CDR3 amino acids: CASSLALGPATNKKLFF. In nucleotides, the CDR3 is TGTGCCAGCAGCTTGGCCTTGGGACCCGCAACTAATAAAAAACTGTTTTTT.

This clonotype was seen at least ten times. The chain employs TRBV28 and TRBJ2-2; 9 bases line up with TRBD1. V trimming: 2 bases; J trimming: 5 bases; junction bases outside the gene matches: 6. Germline CDR1 is MDHEN and CDR2 is SYDVKM. This CDR3 is built from 16 residues. The CDR3 bases are TGTGCCAGCAGTTTAGAGGGACAGGGAGTGACCGGGGAGCTGTTTTTT. It specifies CASSLEGQGVTGELFF.